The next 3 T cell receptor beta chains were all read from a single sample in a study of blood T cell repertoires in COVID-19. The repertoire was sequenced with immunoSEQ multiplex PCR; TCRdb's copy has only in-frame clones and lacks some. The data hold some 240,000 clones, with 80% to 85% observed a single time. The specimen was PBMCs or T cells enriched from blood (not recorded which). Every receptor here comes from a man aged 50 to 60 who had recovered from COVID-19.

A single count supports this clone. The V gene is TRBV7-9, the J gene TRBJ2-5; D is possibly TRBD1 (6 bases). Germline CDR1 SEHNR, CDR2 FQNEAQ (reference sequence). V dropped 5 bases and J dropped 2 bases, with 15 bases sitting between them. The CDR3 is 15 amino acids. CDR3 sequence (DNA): TGTGCCAGCAGCGCAGGCAGGGGACGGCAAGAGACCCAGTACTTC. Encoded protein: CASSAGRGRQETQYF. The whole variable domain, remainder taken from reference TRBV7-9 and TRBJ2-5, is DTGVSQNPRHKITKRGQNVTFRCDPISEHNRLYWYRQTLGQGPEFLTYFQNEAQLEKSRLLSDRFSAERPKGSFSTLEIQRTEQGDSAMYLCASSAGRGRQETQYFGPGTRLLVL.

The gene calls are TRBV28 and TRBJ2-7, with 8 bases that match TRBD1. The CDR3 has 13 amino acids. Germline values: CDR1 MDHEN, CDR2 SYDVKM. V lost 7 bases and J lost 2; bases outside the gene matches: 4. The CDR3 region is CASKPGGPYEQYF. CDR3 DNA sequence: TGTGCCAGCAAGCCAGGGGGCCCCTACGAGCAGTACTTC. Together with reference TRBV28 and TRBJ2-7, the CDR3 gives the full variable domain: DVKVTQSSRYLVKRTGEKVFLECVQDMDHENMFWYRQDPGLGLRLIYFSYDVKMKEKGDIPEGYSVSREKKERFSLILESASTNQTSMYLCASKPGGPYEQYFGPGTRLTVT.

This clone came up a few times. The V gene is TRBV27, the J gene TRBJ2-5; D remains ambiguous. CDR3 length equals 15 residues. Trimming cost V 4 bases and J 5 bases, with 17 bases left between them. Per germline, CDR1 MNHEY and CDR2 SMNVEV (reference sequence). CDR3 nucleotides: TGTGCCAGCAGTTCATCCGGGTCCTACGGGGAGACCCAGTACTTC. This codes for CASSSSGSYGETQYF.